This TCR beta chain was documented in a study of OX40 agonist ivuxolimab in advanced cancers. V was shortened by 4 bases and J by 8 bases, with 11 bases between the two germline ends. The CDR3 is made up of 12 amino acids. CDR1 is SGDLS, CDR2 YYNGEE, per germline. This table comes from immunoSEQ multiplex PCR, and its TCRdb copy is limited to in-frame clones, with some not included. The table includes fewer than 45,000 clones, about 89% detected once. V gene TRBV9 combines with J gene TRBJ2-3; maybe TRBD1 (6 bases). This receptor was taken from an adult with an advanced solid tumor such as melanoma, head and neck, liver or kidney cancer. The starting material was CD4+ or CD8+ T cells sorted from blood, obtained in a trial of the OX40 agonist ivuxolimab. CDR3 coding DNA: TGTGCCAGCAGCCCCCCCAGGGGTACGCAGTATTTT. It translates to CASSPPRGTQYF. The full variable domain, completed using reference TRBV9 and TRBJ2-3, is DSGVTQTPKHLITATGQRVTLRCSPRSGDLSVYWYQQSLDQGLQFLIQYYNGEERAKGNILERFSAQQFPDLHSELNLSSLELGDSALYFCASSPPRGTQYFGPGTRLTVL.